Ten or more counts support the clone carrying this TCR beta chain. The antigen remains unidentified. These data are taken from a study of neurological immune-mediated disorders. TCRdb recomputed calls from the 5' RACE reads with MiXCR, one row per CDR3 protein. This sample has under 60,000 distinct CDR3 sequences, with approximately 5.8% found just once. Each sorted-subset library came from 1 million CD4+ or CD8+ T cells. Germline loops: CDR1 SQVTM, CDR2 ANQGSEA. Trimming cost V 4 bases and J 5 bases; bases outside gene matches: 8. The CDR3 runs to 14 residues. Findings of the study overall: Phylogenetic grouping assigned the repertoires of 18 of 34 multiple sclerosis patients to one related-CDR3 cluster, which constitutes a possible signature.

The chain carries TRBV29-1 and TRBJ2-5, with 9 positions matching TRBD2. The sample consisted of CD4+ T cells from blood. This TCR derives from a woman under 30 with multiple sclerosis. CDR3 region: CSVAHSGSGETQYF. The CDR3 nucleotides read TGCAGCGTTGCCCATAGCGGGAGTGGGGAGACCCAGTACTTC.